The 29 T cell receptor beta chains given below trace back to one sample, sequenced in a study of blood T cells in healthy people across ages. Sample-barcoded 5' priming and a J-beta primer mix drove a second PCR of 7 to 11 cycles. TCRdb re-called the 5' RACE reads with MiXCR, one entry per CDR3 protein. The table records about 690,000 distinct CDR3 sequences, around 41% of them present only once. Input material: blood. The source of these receptors is an older man in good health.

This clonotype was counted between two and nine times. The CDR3 loop is CASSLGTSSDTQYF. Here the CDR3 DNA reads TGTGCCAGCAGTTTAGGGACGAGCTCTGATACGCAGTATTTT. The V gene is TRBV27, the J gene TRBJ2-3; either TRBD1 or TRBD2 may supply D (5 bases each). V lost 2 bases, J lost 6 bases, and 12 bases lay in between. There are 14 residues in the CDR3. In germline, CDR1 is MNHEY, CDR2 SMNVEV (reference sequence).

The chain combines TRBV7-9 with TRBJ2-5; D gene ambiguous. The CDR3 sequence is 14 residues long. V was trimmed by 3 bases and J by 4 bases, leaving 12 bases between them. Germline assignment: CDR1 SEHNR and CDR2 FQNEAQ (reference sequence). The CDR3 DNA follows: TGTGCCAGCAGCTTTGGGGTGGATTTAGAGACCCAGTACTTC. Translation gives CASSFGVDLETQYF.

This clonotype has a handful of counts. The chain joins TRBV5-1 to TRBJ2-5, with TRBD2 matching over 7 bases. The CDR3 has 18 residues. V trimming: 0 bases; J trimming: 1 base; junction bases outside the gene matches: 12. Germline V gives CDR1 SGHRS, CDR2 YFSETQ. The CDR3 here is CASSLGGGGGSFQETQYF. CDR3 nucleotide sequence: TGCGCCAGCAGCTTGGGTGGAGGAGGCGGGAGTTTCCAAGAGACCCAGTACTTC.

There are a few counts of this clonotype. The rearrangement joins TRBV28 to TRBJ2-1, with TRBD2 matching 9 bases. In germline, CDR1 is MDHEN, CDR2 SYDVKM. The CDR3 is 16 residues long. The V and J ends lost 3 bases and 7 bases, in that order; junction bases with no gene match: 10. CDR3 region: CASSLVGSGRRNEQFF. DNA of the CDR3: TGTGCCAGCAGTTTGGTCGGAAGCGGGAGGAGGAATGAGCAGTTCTTC.

This clonotype was detected only a few times. V usage is TRBV3-1 and J usage is TRBJ1-2; the D gene is possibly TRBD1 (5 bases). CDR3 size: 12 residues. Germline V gene data show CDR1 as LGHDT and CDR2 as YNNKEL (reference sequence). V lost 4 bases and J 13 bases, leaving 16 bases between the germline ends. CDR3: CASSPGGTSFTF. CDR3 nucleotides: TGTGCCAGCAGCCCAGGAGGGACCTCGTTCACCTTC. Together with reference TRBV3-1 and TRBJ1-2, the CDR3 gives the full variable domain: DTAVSQTPKYLVTQMGNDKSIKCEQNLGHDTMYWYKQDSKKFLKIMFSYNNKELIINETVPNRFSPKSPDKAHLNLHINSLELGDSAVYFCASSPGGTSFTFGSGTRLTVV.

The chain combines TRBV6-2 or TRBV6-3 with TRBJ2-7; 9 bases agree with TRBD2. Germline V gene data show CDR1 as MNHEY and CDR2 as SVGEGT. V gave up 1 base and J gave up 0 bases; unmatched junction bases: 7. CDR3 length: 17 amino acids. Here the CDR3 reads CASSYYRLAEISYEQYF. The CDR3 nucleotides are TGTGCCAGCAGTTACTACCGACTAGCGGAGATCTCCTACGAGCAGTACTTC.

This clonotype was found many times. The chain couples TRBV5-1 to TRBJ2-5; D may be TRBD1 (6 bases). V shed 0 bases and J shed 2 bases, with 11 bases lying between them. This CDR3 comprises 15 residues. Germline V gene lookup returns CDR1 SGHRS and CDR2 YFSETQ. CDR3 protein: CASSLGTASQETQYF. The DNA of the CDR3 is TGCGCCAGCAGCTTGGGGACAGCGTCGCAAGAGACCCAGTACTTC. Combining the CDR3 with reference TRBV5-1 and TRBJ2-5 gives the whole variable domain KAGVTQTPRYLIKTRGQQVTLSCSPISGHRSVSWYQQTPGQGLQFLFEYFSETQRNKGNFPGRFSGRQFSNSRSEMNVSTLELGDSALYLCASSLGTASQETQYFGPGTRLLVL.

This clonotype has just a few counts. The rearrangement links TRBV4-1 to TRBJ1-4; no firm D call. The V end lost 4 bases, the J end lost 8 bases, and 11 bases lay between the germline ends. Germline loops: CDR1 MGHRA, CDR2 YSYEKL. The CDR3 extends over 13 amino acids. The CDR3 region is CASSPLEGEKLFF. CDR3 DNA: TGCGCCAGCAGCCCCCTGGAAGGGGAAAAACTGTTTTTT.

This clonotype was detected a few times. CDR3 amino acids: CASSQDPVSHYGYTF. The CDR3 region has the DNA TGCGCCAGCAGCCAAGATCCAGTCAGCCACTATGGCTACACCTTC. This sequence joins TRBV4-1 and TRBJ1-2, with D hard to call. This CDR3 is 15 amino acids long. The germline CDR1 and CDR2 sequences are MGHRA and YSYEKL. Trimming cost V 0 bases and J 3 bases, with 11 bases left between them.

In this sample, this clonotype turned up many times. Written as DNA, the CDR3 is TGTGCCAGCGCCAGGCCAGTCGATACGCAGTATTTT. Protein: CASARPVDTQYF. J is TRBJ2-3 and V is TRBV7-2, with D uncertain. V lost 8 bases to trimming and J lost 6 bases, with 12 bases between them. Germline V gene lookup returns CDR1 SGHTA and CDR2 FQGNSA. The CDR3 spans 12 residues.

This clonotype was counted a few times. V usage is TRBV20-1 and J usage is TRBJ1-5, with D hard to call. V was trimmed by 1 base and J by 4 bases, leaving 14 bases between them. The CDR3 is 15 amino acids. Germline V gives CDR1 DFQATT, CDR2 SNEGSKA (reference sequence). This CDR3 reads CSARADGSSNQPQHF. In DNA, the CDR3 is TGCAGTGCTAGAGCTGACGGCTCCTCAAATCAGCCCCAGCATTTT.

A word on this clonotype: At one end the junction does not follow the germline gene, possibly because of a read error. This chain uses TRBV3-1 with TRBJ1-6; possible D gene TRBD1, 5 bases. The CDR3 loop spans 12 amino acids. Germline V gives CDR1 LGHDT, CDR2 YNNKEL (reference sequence). The CDR3: CASSHRDSPLHF. As DNA, the CDR3 is TGTGCCAGCAGCCACAGGGATTCGCCCCTCCACTTT.

The rearrangement links TRBV20-1 to TRBJ2-2, with TRBD2 identical over 9 bases. V was clipped by 0 bases and J by 7 bases; unmatched bases: 12. CDR3 length: 17 residues. Germline loops: CDR1 DFQATT, CDR2 SNEGSKA (reference sequence). The CDR3, as DNA: TGCAGTGCTAGAGATGTTGGGAGCGGGGGGCTAGGCGGGGAGCTGTTTTTT. Encoded protein: CSARDVGSGGLGGELFF.

The gene calls are TRBV9 and TRBJ2-5; 11 bases are shared with TRBD2. In germline, CDR1 is SGDLS, CDR2 YYNGEE. V lost 3 bases, J lost 4 bases, and 11 bases stayed unmatched. This CDR3 comprises 17 residues. CDR3: CASSAGTSGLRPETQYF. The DNA of the CDR3 is TGTGCCAGCAGCGCCGGGACTAGCGGACTGAGGCCAGAGACCCAGTACTTC.

The table lists this clonotype with a few counts. The rearrangement uses TRBV5-6 and TRBJ2-1; D might be TRBD2 (8 bases). Trimming took off 5 bases at V and 7 bases at J, with 16 bases between the two ends. This CDR3 region has 14 residues. In germline, CDR1 is SGHDT, CDR2 YYEEEE. CDR3 nucleotides: TGTGCCAGCAGAGGGGGCGGGGGGTCGAATGAGCAGTTCTTC. This gives the protein CASRGGGGSNEQFF.

The rearrangement uses TRBV6-2 or TRBV6-3 and TRBJ2-3; tentatively, D is TRBD2 (5 bases). V was pared by 7 bases and J by 2 bases, with 13 bases between. Germline lookup yields CDR1 MNHEY and CDR2 SVGEGT. The CDR3 has 14 amino acids. The CDR3 here is CASTADGVTDTQYF. As DNA, the CDR3 is TGTGCCAGCACAGCGGATGGAGTCACAGATACGCAGTATTTT.

This rearrangement joins TRBV2 to TRBJ2-1; 7 nucleotides align to TRBD1. Germline loops: CDR1 SNHLY, CDR2 FYNNEI. J was trimmed by 10 bases and V by 7 bases; bases with no gene match: 13. The CDR3 runs to 14 residues. The CDR3 spells CASKTDRVAREQFF. CDR3 DNA sequence: TGTGCCAGCAAAACCGACAGGGTAGCCCGAGAGCAGTTCTTC.

The chain joins TRBV20-1 to TRBJ2-5; 10 bases map to TRBD2. The CDR3 totals 15 residues. V lost 4 bases, J lost 11 bases, and 16 bases stayed unmatched. In germline, CDR1 is DFQATT, CDR2 SNEGSKA (reference sequence). DNA of the CDR3: TGCAGTGCTATCCAAAAAGCGGGGGGGCCGAAGGAGCAGTACTTC. Amino acids: CSAIQKAGGPKEQYF.

In this sample, this clonotype turned up once. This chain connects TRBV4-2 to TRBJ2-2; 9 bases are a match to TRBD2. CDR1 is LGHNA, CDR2 YNFKEQ, per germline. V lost 4 bases and J lost 1; bases outside the gene matches: 7. CDR3 length: 17 residues. The CDR3 reads CASSPSQRGENTGELFF. For the CDR3, the DNA is TGTGCCAGCAGCCCCTCCCAGCGGGGGGAGAACACCGGGGAGCTGTTTTTT.

The CDR3 coding sequence is TGTGCCAGCTCAATCGGCGGCCGCTCTGGGGCCAACGTCCTGACTTTC. The encoded protein is CASSIGGRSGANVLTF. The V gene is TRBV12-3 or TRBV12-4, the J gene TRBJ2-6; D ambiguous. V was trimmed by 8 bases and J by 0 bases, leaving 14 bases between them. This CDR3 comprises 16 residues.

This clonotype was found many times. The chain links TRBV6-6 to TRBJ1-2, with 10 nucleotides matching TRBD1. The J segment lost 6 bases and the V segment lost 6 bases, leaving 4 bases of the junction unmatched. This CDR3 is built from 13 residues. From germline, CDR1 is MNHNY and CDR2 SVGAGI (reference sequence). CDR3 amino acids: CASRGTGVDGYTF. CDR3 DNA sequence: TGTGCCAGCAGGGGGACAGGGGTCGATGGCTACACCTTC.

The rearrangement uses TRBV12-3 or TRBV12-4 and TRBJ2-6; D might be TRBD1 (6 bases). The CDR3 is 15 amino acids. V dropped 5 bases and J dropped 2 bases, with 10 bases sitting between them. This chain's CDR3 is CASSTGIPGANVLTF. The DNA of the CDR3 is TGTGCCAGCAGTACAGGGATCCCTGGGGCCAACGTCCTGACTTTC.

V gene TRBV7-2 combines with J gene TRBJ1-5; TRBD1 is a possible D gene (5 bases). From germline, CDR1 is SGHTA and CDR2 FQGNSA. The CDR3 runs 15 residues. The V end lost 1 base, the J end lost 1 base, and 8 bases lay between the germline ends. The CDR3 loop reads CASSLGGASNQPQHF. The DNA for the CDR3 is TGTGCCAGCAGCTTAGGGGGCGCGAGCAATCAGCCCCAGCATTTT.

This clonotype showed up many times. The V and J genes are TRBV7-2 and TRBJ2-3, with 8 bases that match TRBD2. This CDR3 is built from 15 residues. The V gene's germline CDR1 is SGHTA and CDR2 FQGNSA. Trimming took 3 bases from V and 0 from J; bases not matched to a gene: 2. This CDR3 reads CASSFSGTSTDTQYF. CDR3 DNA: TGTGCCAGCAGCTTTAGCGGGACTAGCACAGATACGCAGTATTTT.

This clonotype occurred a few times. The gene calls are TRBV11-2 and TRBJ2-5; 9 bases are a match to TRBD2. The J call could be wrong; TRBJ2-7 is a better fit for the DNA end. This CDR3 contains 14 residues. Per germline, CDR1 SGHAT and CDR2 FQNNGV. The CDR3 protein is CASSPKLAGTEQYF. CDR3 nucleotide sequence: TGTGCCAGCAGCCCGAAGCTAGCGGGAACCGAGCAGTACTTC.

This clonotype was observed a handful of times. V is TRBV7-9 and J is TRBJ2-3; a possible D gene is TRBD1 (6 bases). Germline V gene data show CDR1 as SEHNR and CDR2 as FQNEAQ (reference sequence). Trimming took off 5 bases at V and 4 bases at J, with 16 bases between the two ends. The CDR3 is 15 amino acids. The CDR3 loop reads CASSPRDNIPDTQYF. CDR3 nucleotides: TGTGCCAGCAGCCCCCGGGACAACATCCCAGATACGCAGTATTTT.

This clonotype has only one observation. The V call is TRBV7-6, the J call TRBJ1-1; D not resolved. This CDR3 spans 14 amino acids. In germline, CDR1 is SGHVS, CDR2 FNYEAQ. Trimming took off 2 bases at V and 6 bases at J, with 13 bases between the two ends. Here the CDR3 reads CASSLSSPKAEAFF. In DNA, the CDR3 is TGTGCCAGCAGCTTATCATCCCCGAAGGCTGAAGCTTTCTTT. Together with reference TRBV7-6 and TRBJ1-1, the CDR3 gives the full variable domain: GAGVSQSPRYKVTKRGQDVALRCDPISGHVSLYWYRQALGQGPEFLTYFNYEAQQDKSGLPNDRFSAERPEGSISTLTIQRTEQRDSAMYRCASSLSSPKAEAFFGQGTRLTVV.

The rearrangement uses TRBV7-2 and TRBJ1-6, with D perhaps TRBD1 (5 bases). With 5 bases removed from V and 9 bases from J, the gap between germline ends came to 20 bases. The germline V gene has CDR1 SGHTA and CDR2 FQGNSA. The CDR3 is 16 amino acids. The CDR3 here is CASSAGGQTGVSPLHF. CDR3 sequence (DNA): TGTGCCAGCAGCGCCGGAGGACAAACCGGAGTTTCACCCCTCCACTTT.

The V call is TRBV6-2 or TRBV6-3, the J call TRBJ1-2, with TRBD1 matching over 7 bases. CDR1 and CDR2 from the germline V gene are MNHEY and SVGEGT. Unmatched junction bases numbered 13, after V lost 8 bases and J lost 7 bases. This CDR3 is built from 14 residues. CDR3 nucleotides: TGTGCCAGCCGAGTCCCAGGGGGAGATTCTGGCTACACCTTC. This gives the protein CASRVPGGDSGYTF.